The 10 T cell receptor beta chains listed next were all sequenced from one sample in a study of blood T cell repertoires in COVID-19. TCRdb's copy holds only in-frame clones and misses some; the assay was immunoSEQ multiplex PCR. The table includes 70,000 or so clones, more than 75% detected once. Sequencing was carried out using peripheral blood. The receptors were sampled from an elderly woman with active or convalescent COVID-19.

A few counts support this clone. V and J are TRBV28 and TRBJ2-7; possible D gene TRBD2, 6 bases. Germline CDR1 and CDR2: MDHEN and SYDVKM. The CDR3 length is 13 residues. Trimming removed 3 bases from V and 11 bases from J, with 17 bases in between. In DNA, the CDR3 is TGTGCCAGCAGTTTTGGGCGGGGTGATTTTGAGTACTTC. It yields the protein CASSFGRGDFEYF.

This chain connects TRBV11-1 to TRBJ1-1; D remains ambiguous. This CDR3 is 15 amino acids long. In germline, CDR1 is SGHAT, CDR2 FQDESV (reference sequence). V was clipped by 5 bases and J by 9 bases, with 22 bases between them. The CDR3 nucleotides are TGTGCCAGCAGCCCTACAGTGTTCGGGGATACCCAAGCTTTCTTT. Amino acids: CASSPTVFGDTQAFF.

The chain carries TRBV6-2 or TRBV6-3 and TRBJ2-3; 8 positions match TRBD2. The CDR3 loop spans 15 amino acids. Germline V gene data show CDR1 as MNHEY and CDR2 as SVGEGT. Germline trimming cut 4 bases from V and 2 bases from J; bases unmatched to any gene: 5. CDR3 sequence (DNA): TGTGCCAGCAGTTTGGGACTAGGAGACACAGATACGCAGTATTTT. It specifies CASSLGLGDTDTQYF.

The J gene is TRBJ2-7, the V gene TRBV7-8; TRBD2 might be the D (5 bases). The CDR3 has 12 amino acids. Trimming cost V 5 bases and J 6 bases, with 11 bases left between them. Germline lookup yields CDR1 SGHVS and CDR2 FQNEAQ. DNA of the CDR3: TGTGCCAGCAGCCCAAGCGGCCCCGAGCAGTACTTC. It yields the protein CASSPSGPEQYF.

The chain is built from TRBV19 and TRBJ2-3; perhaps TRBD2 as D (7 bases). V lost 3 bases to trimming and J lost 1 base, with 17 bases between them. Germline V gives CDR1 LNHDA, CDR2 SQIVND (reference sequence). This CDR3 spans 17 amino acids. This chain's CDR3 is CASSIRGGSGGTDTQYF. DNA of the CDR3: TGTGCCAGTAGTATCAGGGGCGGGAGCGGGGGCACAGATACGCAGTATTTT.

V is TRBV4-1 and J is TRBJ1-3; D is ambiguous. CDR1 and CDR2 (germline): MGHRA, YSYEKL. The CDR3 contains 11 residues. Trimming removed 8 bases at V and 1 base at J, with 3 bases between. CDR3 sequence (DNA): TGCGCCAGCTCTTCTGGAAACACCATATATTTT. Translated, it gives CASSSGNTIYF.

The chain carries TRBV3-1 (or the pseudogene TRBV3-2) and TRBJ1-6, with D maybe TRBD1 (6 bases). CDR3 length: 15 residues. V was trimmed by 1 base and J by 10 bases, leaving 14 bases between them. CDR1 and CDR2 from the germline V gene are LGHDT and YNNKEL (reference sequence). The CDR3 loop reads CASSQGTVTTSPLHF. The CDR3 nucleotides are TGTGCCAGCAGCCAAGGGACAGTCACCACCTCACCCCTCCACTTT.

This CDR3 is CASSEQVRRESNQPQHF. Written as DNA, the CDR3 is TGTGCCAGCAGTGAACAAGTCAGGAGGGAGAGCAATCAGCCCCAGCATTTT. The V call is TRBV25-1, the J call TRBJ1-5; D gene unclear. In germline, CDR1 is MGHDK, CDR2 SYGVNS. CDR3 length: 17 residues. V lost 2 bases and J 1 base, leaving 15 bases between the germline ends. Full variable domain (outside the CDR3, taken from reference TRBV25-1 and TRBJ1-5): EADIYQTPRYLVIGTGKKITLECSQTMGHDKMYWYQQDPGMELHLIHYSYGVNSTEKGDLSSESTVSRIRTEHFPLTLESARPSHTSQYLCASSEQVRRESNQPQHFGDGTRLSIL.

This chain uses TRBV5-1 with TRBJ1-4, with D possibly being TRBD1 (6 bases). The CDR3 covers 16 residues. CDR1 and CDR2 from the germline V gene are SGHRS and YFSETQ. Deletions cut 4 bases from V and 8 bases from J, with 21 bases between. The DNA of the CDR3 is TGCGCCAGCAGCCCGGGACACGCTATGATGTGGGAAAAACTGTTTTTT. Residues: CASSPGHAMMWEKLFF.

The rearrangement uses TRBV6-6 and TRBJ2-2, with TRBD1 matching 7 bases. The CDR3 length is 14 residues. After removal of 5 bases from V and 3 bases from J, the junction contained 3 bases not matched to a gene. Germline CDR1 reads MNHNY; CDR2 reads SVGAGI (reference sequence). CDR3 protein: CASSAGTDTGELFF. CDR3 nucleotides: TGTGCCAGCAGTGCCGGGACAGACACCGGGGAGCTGTTTTTT.